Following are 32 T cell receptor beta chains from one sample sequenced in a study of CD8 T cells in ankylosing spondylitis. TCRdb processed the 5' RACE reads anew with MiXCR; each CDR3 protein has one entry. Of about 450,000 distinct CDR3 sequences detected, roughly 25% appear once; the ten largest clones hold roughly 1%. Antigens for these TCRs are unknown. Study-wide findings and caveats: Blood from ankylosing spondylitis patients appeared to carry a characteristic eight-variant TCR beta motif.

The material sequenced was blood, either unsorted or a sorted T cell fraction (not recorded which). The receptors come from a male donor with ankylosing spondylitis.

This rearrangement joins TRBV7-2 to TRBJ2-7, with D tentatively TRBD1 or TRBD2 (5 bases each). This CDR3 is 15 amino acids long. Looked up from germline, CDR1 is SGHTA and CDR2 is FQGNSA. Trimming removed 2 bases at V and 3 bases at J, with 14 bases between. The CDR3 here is CASSLSRDGNYEQYF. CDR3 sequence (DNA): TGTGCCAGCAGCTTAAGCCGGGACGGCAACTACGAGCAGTACTTC.

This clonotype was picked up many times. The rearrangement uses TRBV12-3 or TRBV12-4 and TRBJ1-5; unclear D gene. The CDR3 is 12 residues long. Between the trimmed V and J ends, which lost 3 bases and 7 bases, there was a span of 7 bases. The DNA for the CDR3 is TGTGCCAGCAGTTTCTACGCCCAGCCCCAGCATTTT. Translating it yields CASSFYAQPQHF.

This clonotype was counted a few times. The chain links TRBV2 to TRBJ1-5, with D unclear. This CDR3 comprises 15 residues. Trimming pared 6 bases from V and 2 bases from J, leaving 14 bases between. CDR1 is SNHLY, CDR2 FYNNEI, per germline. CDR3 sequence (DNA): TGTGCCAGCAGACTAGTCGCTATAGGCAATCAGCCCCAGCATTTT. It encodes CASRLVAIGNQPQHF.

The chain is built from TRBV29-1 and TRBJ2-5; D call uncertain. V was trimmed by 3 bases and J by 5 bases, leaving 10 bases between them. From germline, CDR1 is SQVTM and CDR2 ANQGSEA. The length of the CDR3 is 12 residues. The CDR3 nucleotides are TGCAGCGTTGACCTCCCCCTCGAGACCCAGTACTTC. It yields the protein CSVDLPLETQYF.

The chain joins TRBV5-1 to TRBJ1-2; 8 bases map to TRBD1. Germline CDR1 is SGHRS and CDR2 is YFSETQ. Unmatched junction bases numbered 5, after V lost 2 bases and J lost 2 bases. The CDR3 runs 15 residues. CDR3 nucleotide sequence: TGCGCCAGCAGCTTTTCAGGGGGCCGAAACTATGGCTACACCTTC. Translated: CASSFSGGRNYGYTF.

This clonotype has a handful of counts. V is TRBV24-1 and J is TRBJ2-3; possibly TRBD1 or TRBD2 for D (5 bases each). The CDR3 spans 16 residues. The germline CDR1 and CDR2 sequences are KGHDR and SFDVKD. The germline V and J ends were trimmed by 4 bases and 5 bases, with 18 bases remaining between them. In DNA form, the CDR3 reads TGTGCCACCAGTGAACCCGGGACCCAGCAAGTAGATACGCAGTATTTT. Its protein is CATSEPGTQQVDTQYF.

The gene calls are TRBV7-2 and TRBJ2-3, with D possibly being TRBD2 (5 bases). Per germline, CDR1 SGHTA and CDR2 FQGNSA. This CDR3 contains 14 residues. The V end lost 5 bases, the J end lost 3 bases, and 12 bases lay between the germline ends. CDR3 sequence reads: CASSTTGITDTQYF. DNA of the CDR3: TGTGCCAGCAGCACAACCGGGATAACAGATACGCAGTATTTT.

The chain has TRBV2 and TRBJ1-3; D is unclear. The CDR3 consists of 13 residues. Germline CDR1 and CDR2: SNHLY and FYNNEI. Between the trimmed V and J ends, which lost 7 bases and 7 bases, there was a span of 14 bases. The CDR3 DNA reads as TGTGCCAGCACCGCGTCTTTTGGCAACACCATATATTTT. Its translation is CASTASFGNTIYF.

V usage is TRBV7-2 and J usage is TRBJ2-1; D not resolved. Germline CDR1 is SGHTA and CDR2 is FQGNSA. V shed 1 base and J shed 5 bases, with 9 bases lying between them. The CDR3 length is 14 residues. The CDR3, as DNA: TGTGCCAGCAGCTTAGGAAATTCGAACAATGAGCAGTTCTTC. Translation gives CASSLGNSNNEQFF. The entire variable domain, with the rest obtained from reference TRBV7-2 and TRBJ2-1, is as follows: GAGVSQSPSNKVTEKGKDVELRCDPISGHTALYWYRQSLGQGLEFLIYFQGNSAPDKSGLPSDRFSAERTGGSVSTLTIQRTQQEDSAVYLCASSLGNSNNEQFFGPGTRLTVL.

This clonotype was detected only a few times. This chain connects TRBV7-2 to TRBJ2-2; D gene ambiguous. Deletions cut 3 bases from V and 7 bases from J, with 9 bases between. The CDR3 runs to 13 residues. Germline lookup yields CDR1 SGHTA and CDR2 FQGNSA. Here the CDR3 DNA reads TGTGCCAGCAGCTTCTCTCGGATCGGGGAGCTGTTTTTT. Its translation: CASSFSRIGELFF.

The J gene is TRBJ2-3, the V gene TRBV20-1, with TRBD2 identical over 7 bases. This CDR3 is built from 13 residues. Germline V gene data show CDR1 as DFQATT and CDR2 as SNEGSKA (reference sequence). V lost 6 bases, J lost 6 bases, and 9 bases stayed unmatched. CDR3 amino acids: CSASRGVSDTQYF. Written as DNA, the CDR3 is TGCAGTGCCTCTCGGGGGGTTTCCGATACGCAGTATTTT.

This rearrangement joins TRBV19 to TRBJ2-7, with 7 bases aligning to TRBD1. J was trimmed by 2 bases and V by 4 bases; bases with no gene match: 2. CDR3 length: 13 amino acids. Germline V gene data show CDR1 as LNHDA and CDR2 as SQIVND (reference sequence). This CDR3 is CASSKTGTYEQYF. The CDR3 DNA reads TGTGCCAGTAGTAAGACAGGGACCTACGAGCAGTACTTC.

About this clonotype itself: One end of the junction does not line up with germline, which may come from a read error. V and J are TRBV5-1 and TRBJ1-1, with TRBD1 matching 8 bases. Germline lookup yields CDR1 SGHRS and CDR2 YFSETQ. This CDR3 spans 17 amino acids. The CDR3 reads CASSFAGGLSAYTEVFF. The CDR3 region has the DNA TGCGCCAGCAGCTTCGCAGGGGGCCTGAGTGCCTACACTGAAGTTTTCTTT.

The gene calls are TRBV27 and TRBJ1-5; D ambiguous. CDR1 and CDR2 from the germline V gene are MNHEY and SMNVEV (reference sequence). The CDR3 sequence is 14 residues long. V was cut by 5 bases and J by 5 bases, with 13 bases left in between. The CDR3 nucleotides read TGTGCCAGCAGTACCCAGCGGGCTTATCAGCCCCAGCATTTT. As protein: CASSTQRAYQPQHF.

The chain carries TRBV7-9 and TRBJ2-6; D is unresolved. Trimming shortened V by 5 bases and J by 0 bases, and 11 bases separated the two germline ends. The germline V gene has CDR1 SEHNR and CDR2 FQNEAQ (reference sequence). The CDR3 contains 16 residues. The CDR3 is CASSVTTDSGANVLTF. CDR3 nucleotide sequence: TGTGCCAGCAGCGTTACGACGGACTCTGGGGCCAACGTCCTGACTTTC.

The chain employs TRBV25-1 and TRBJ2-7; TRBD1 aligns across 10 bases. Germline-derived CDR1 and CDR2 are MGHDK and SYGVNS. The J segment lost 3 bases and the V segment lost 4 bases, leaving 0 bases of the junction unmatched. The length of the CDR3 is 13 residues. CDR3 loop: CASSGTGGYEQYV. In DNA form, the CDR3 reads TGTGCCAGCAGTGGGACAGGGGGCTACGAGCAGTACGTC.

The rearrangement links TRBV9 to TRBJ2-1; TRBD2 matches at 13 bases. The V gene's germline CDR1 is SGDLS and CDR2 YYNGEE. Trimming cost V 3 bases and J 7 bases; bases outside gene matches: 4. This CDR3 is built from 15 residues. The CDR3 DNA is TGTGCCAGCAGCGGGGGACTAGCGGGAAGGAATGAGCAGTTCTTC. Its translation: CASSGGLAGRNEQFF. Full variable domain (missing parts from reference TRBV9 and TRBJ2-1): DSGVTQTPKHLITATGQRVTLRCSPRSGDLSVYWYQQSLDQGLQFLIQYYNGEERAKGNILERFSAQQFPDLHSELNLSSLELGDSALYFCASSGGLAGRNEQFFGPGTRLTVL.

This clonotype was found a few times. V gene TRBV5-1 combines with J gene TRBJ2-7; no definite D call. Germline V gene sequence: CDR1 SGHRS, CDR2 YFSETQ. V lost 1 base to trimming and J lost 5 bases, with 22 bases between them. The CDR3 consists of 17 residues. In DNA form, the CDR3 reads TGCGCCAGCAGCTTGTGGACCGAAGGTTGGCAATGCGACGAGCAGTACGTC. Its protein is CASSLWTEGWQCDEQYV.

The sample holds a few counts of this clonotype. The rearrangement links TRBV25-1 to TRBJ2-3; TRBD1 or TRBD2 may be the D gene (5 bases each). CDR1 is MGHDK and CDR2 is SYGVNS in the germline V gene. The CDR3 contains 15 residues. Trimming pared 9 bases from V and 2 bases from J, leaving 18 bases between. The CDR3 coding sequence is TGTGCCAGGAACCGGACCGGGACGTTCACAGATACGCAGTATTTT. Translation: CARNRTGTFTDTQYF.

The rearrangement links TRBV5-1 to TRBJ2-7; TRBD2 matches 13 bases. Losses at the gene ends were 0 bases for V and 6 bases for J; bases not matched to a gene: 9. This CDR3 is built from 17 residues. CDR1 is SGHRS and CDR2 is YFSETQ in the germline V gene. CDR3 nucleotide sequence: TGCGCCAGCAGCTTGGAGGTCGTGGGACTAGCGGGATTCGAGCAGTACTTC. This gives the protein CASSLEVVGLAGFEQYF. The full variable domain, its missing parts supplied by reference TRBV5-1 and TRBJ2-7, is KAGVTQTPRYLIKTRGQQVTLSCSPISGHRSVSWYQQTPGQGLQFLFEYFSETQRNKGNFPGRFSGRQFSNSRSEMNVSTLELGDSALYLCASSLEVVGLAGFEQYFGPGTRLTVT.

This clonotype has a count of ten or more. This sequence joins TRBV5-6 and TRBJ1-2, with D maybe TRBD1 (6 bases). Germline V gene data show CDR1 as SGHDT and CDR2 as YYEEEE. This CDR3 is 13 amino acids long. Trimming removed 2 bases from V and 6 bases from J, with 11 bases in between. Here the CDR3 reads CASSFRGAHGYTF. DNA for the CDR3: TGTGCCAGCAGCTTTCGGGGGGCCCATGGCTACACCTTC.

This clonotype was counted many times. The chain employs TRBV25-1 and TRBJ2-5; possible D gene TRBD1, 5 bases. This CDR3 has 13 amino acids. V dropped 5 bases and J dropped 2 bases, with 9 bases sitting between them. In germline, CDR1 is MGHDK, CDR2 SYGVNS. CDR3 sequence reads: CASSKTAQETQYF. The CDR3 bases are TGTGCCAGCAGTAAGACAGCTCAAGAGACCCAGTACTTC.

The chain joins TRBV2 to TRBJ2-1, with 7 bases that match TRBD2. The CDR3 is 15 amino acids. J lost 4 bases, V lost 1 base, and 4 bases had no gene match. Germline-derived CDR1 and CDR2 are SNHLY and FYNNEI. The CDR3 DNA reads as TGTGCCAGCAGTGAAGAGGGAGGGGCTTACAATGAGCAGTTCTTC. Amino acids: CASSEEGGAYNEQFF.

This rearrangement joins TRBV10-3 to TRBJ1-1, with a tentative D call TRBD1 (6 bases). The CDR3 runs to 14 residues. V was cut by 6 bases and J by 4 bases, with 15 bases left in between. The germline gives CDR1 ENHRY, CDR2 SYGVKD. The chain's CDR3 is CAIRGTSFATEAFF. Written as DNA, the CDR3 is TGTGCCATCAGGGGGACAAGTTTTGCCACTGAAGCTTTCTTT.

The CDR3 reads CASSLGPSGLYEQYF. The CDR3 DNA is TGTGCCAGCAGCTTAGGTCCCAGCGGGCTCTACGAGCAGTACTTC. This chain connects TRBV11-2 to TRBJ2-7; D is perhaps TRBD2 (6 bases). The V end lost 1 base, the J end lost 3 bases, and 13 bases lay between the germline ends. This CDR3 is 15 amino acids long. Germline V gene lookup returns CDR1 SGHAT and CDR2 FQNNGV.

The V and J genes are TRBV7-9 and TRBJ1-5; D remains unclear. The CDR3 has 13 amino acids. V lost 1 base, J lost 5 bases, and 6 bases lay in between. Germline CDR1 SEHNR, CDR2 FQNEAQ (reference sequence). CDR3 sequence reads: CASSLGADQPQHF. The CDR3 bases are TGTGCCAGCAGCTTAGGGGCGGATCAGCCCCAGCATTTT.

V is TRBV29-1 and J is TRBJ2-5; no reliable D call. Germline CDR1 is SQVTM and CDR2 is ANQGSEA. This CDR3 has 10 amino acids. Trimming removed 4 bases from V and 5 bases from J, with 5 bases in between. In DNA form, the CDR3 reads TGCAGCGTTGCTAGGGAGACCCAGTACTTC. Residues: CSVARETQYF.

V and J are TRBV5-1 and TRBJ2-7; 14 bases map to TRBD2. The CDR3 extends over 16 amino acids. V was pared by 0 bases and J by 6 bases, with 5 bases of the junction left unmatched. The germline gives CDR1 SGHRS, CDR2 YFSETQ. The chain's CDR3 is CASSLAQGLAGVEQYF. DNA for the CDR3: TGCGCCAGCAGCTTGGCCCAGGGACTAGCGGGAGTCGAGCAGTACTTC.

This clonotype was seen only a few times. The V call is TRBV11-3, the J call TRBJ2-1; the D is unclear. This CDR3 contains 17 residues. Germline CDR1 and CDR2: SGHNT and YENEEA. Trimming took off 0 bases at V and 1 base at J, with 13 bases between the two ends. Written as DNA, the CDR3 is TGTGCCAGCAGCTTAGACCGCAGCCGTATGTCCTACAATGAGCAGTTCTTC. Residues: CASSLDRSRMSYNEQFF.

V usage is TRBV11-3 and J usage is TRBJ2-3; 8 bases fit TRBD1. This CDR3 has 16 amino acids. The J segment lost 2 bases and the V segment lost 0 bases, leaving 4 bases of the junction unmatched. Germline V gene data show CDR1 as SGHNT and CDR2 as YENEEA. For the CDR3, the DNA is TGTGCCAGCAGCTTAGAGTCAGGGGGCAACACAGATACGCAGTATTTT. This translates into CASSLESGGNTDTQYF.

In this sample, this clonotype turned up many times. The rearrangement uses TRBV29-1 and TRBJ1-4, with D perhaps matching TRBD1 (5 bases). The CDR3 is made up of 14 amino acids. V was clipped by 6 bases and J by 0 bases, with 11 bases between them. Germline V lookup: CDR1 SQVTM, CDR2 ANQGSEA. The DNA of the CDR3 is TGCAGCGTGGGAACAGGTTCAACTAATGAAAAACTGTTTTTT. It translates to CSVGTGSTNEKLFF.

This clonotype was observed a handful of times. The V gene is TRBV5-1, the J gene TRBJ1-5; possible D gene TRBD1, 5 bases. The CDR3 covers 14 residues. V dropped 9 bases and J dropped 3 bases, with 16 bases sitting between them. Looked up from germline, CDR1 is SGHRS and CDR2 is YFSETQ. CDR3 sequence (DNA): TGCGCCACTGTACCGGGGGGGAACAATCAGCCCCAGCATTTT. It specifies CATVPGGNNQPQHF.